A selection of T cell receptor beta chains follows, all from one sample in a study of chemoradiotherapy in HPV16-positive cancers. Measured with immunoSEQ multiplex PCR; TCRdb has only the in-frame clones, and not every one. The sample lists some 4,000 clones, about 91% seen once, with around 4.5% in the top ten. The sequences come from tumor tissue, collected from a patient who underwent chemoradiotherapy. The receptor source for this set is a human donor with HPV-associated anogenital cancer. CDR3s include the opening cysteine and the closing phenylalanine or tryptophan. Each record gives: CDR3 length, J gene, clone size, V gene, D gene, CDR3 protein, CDR3 DNA. The D gene is left open where the match is weak. Size is stated for part of the rows, as once, few or many counts, or as a class when the clone is expanded.

cdr3_length: 14; j_call: TRBJ2-3; clone_size: few; v_call: TRBV5-6; d_call: .; cdr3_aa: CASSLGQLWDTQYF; cdr3_nt: TGTGCCAGCAGCTTGGGGCAGCTCTGGGATACGCAGTATTTT
cdr3_length: 13; j_call: TRBJ1-4; clone_size: .; v_call: TRBV19; d_call: .; cdr3_aa: CASSLGVWEKLFF; cdr3_nt: TGTGCCAGTAGTCTGGGGGTTTGGGAAAAACTGTTTTTT
cdr3_length: 14; j_call: TRBJ2-5; clone_size: .; v_call: TRBV5-5; d_call: .; cdr3_aa: CASSLRGPGETQYF; cdr3_nt: TGTGCCAGCAGCTTGCGCGGACCCGGGGAGACCCAGTACTTC
cdr3_length: 16; j_call: TRBJ2-3; clone_size: .; v_call: TRBV30; d_call: TRBD2; cdr3_aa: CAWSSLLAANTDTQYF; cdr3_nt: TGTGCCTGGAGTTCCTTACTAGCGGCGAACACAGATACGCAGTATTTT
cdr3_length: 17; j_call: TRBJ2-5; clone_size: .; v_call: TRBV14; d_call: TRBD1; cdr3_aa: CASSQTGGAFSGETQYF; cdr3_nt: TGTGCCAGCAGCCAAACAGGGGGCGCCTTTTCAGGAGAGACCCAGTACTTC
cdr3_length: 13; j_call: TRBJ1-2; clone_size: .; v_call: TRBV15; d_call: TRBD1; cdr3_aa: CATSRSGQEADTF; cdr3_nt: TGTGCCACCAGCAGATCAGGACAGGAAGCCGACACCTTC
cdr3_length: 16; j_call: TRBJ1-1; clone_size: .; v_call: TRBV5-5; d_call: .; cdr3_aa: CASNLEARTLVSEAFF; cdr3_nt: TGTGCCAGCAACCTGGAGGCCAGGACGCTCGTCTCTGAAGCTTTCTTT
cdr3_length: 14; j_call: TRBJ1-1; clone_size: .; v_call: TRBV5-1; d_call: .; cdr3_aa: CASSLGGPGTEAFF; cdr3_nt: TGCGCCAGCAGCTTGGGGGGACCTGGCACTGAAGCTTTCTTT
cdr3_length: 14; j_call: TRBJ2-1; clone_size: large; v_call: TRBV5-1; d_call: TRBD2; cdr3_aa: CASSSGGVRDEQFF; cdr3_nt: TGCGCCAGCAGCTCGGGGGGGGTCAGGGATGAGCAGTTCTTC
cdr3_length: 13; j_call: TRBJ1-2; clone_size: .; v_call: TRBV10-3; d_call: .; cdr3_aa: CAISEERNYGYTF; cdr3_nt: TGTGCCATCAGTGAGGAACGGAACTATGGCTACACCTTC
cdr3_length: 13; j_call: TRBJ2-5; clone_size: .; v_call: TRBV7-3; d_call: .; cdr3_aa: CASSLTNQETQYF; cdr3_nt: TGTGCCAGCAGCTTAACGAACCAAGAGACCCAGTACTTC
cdr3_length: 14; j_call: TRBJ1-2; clone_size: .; v_call: TRBV5-6; d_call: TRBD1; cdr3_aa: CASSLAVGQGLTDF; cdr3_nt: TGTGCCAGCAGCTTGGCCGTCGGACAGGGCCTCACAGACTTC
cdr3_length: 15; j_call: TRBJ2-1; clone_size: .; v_call: TRBV5-1; d_call: TRBD2; cdr3_aa: CASSEGTSGSNEQFF; cdr3_nt: TGCGCCAGCAGCGAAGGGACTAGCGGGAGCAATGAGCAGTTCTTC
cdr3_length: 13; j_call: TRBJ2-3; clone_size: .; v_call: TRBV25-1; d_call: .; cdr3_aa: CASSEYVGRTQYF; cdr3_nt: TGTGCCAGCAGTGAATATGTAGGAAGGACGCAGTATTTT
cdr3_length: 13; j_call: TRBJ1-1; clone_size: .; v_call: TRBV7-6; d_call: .; cdr3_aa: CASSLKRGTEAFF; cdr3_nt: TGTGCCAGCAGCTTAAAGAGGGGCACTGAAGCTTTCTTT
cdr3_length: 16; j_call: TRBJ2-1; clone_size: .; v_call: TRBV18; d_call: TRBD1; cdr3_aa: CASSPQDRVSYNEQFF; cdr3_nt: TGTGCCAGCTCACCCCAAGACAGGGTCTCCTACAATGAGCAGTTCTTC
cdr3_length: 14; j_call: TRBJ2-5; clone_size: .; v_call: TRBV7-2; d_call: .; cdr3_aa: CASSPYGSQETQYF; cdr3_nt: TGTGCCAGCAGCCCTTACGGGTCCCAAGAGACCCAGTACTTC
cdr3_length: 13; j_call: TRBJ2-7; clone_size: .; v_call: TRBV29-1; d_call: .; cdr3_aa: CSVVARSSYEQYF; cdr3_nt: TGCAGCGTTGTCGCCAGGAGCTCCTACGAGCAGTACTTC
cdr3_length: 16; j_call: TRBJ1-2; clone_size: .; v_call: TRBV6-6; d_call: .; cdr3_aa: CASSYTIGTSGYGYTF; cdr3_nt: TGTGCCAGCAGTTACACCATTGGGACCTCTGGCTATGGCTACACCTTC
cdr3_length: 14; j_call: TRBJ1-2; clone_size: .; v_call: TRBV27; d_call: .; cdr3_aa: CASSSHYRADGYTF; cdr3_nt: TGTGCCAGCAGTTCCCATTACAGGGCAGATGGCTACACCTTC
cdr3_length: 15; j_call: TRBJ1-4; clone_size: .; v_call: TRBV19; d_call: .; cdr3_aa: CASSIEPLRSEKLFF; cdr3_nt: TGTGCCAGTAGTATCGAACCGCTCAGGTCTGAAAAACTGTTTTTT
cdr3_length: 17; j_call: TRBJ2-5; clone_size: .; v_call: TRBV7-2; d_call: TRBD2; cdr3_aa: CASSPHVAGGPWETQYF; cdr3_nt: TGTGCCAGCAGCCCGCACGTAGCGGGGGGGCCCTGGGAGACCCAGTACTTC
cdr3_length: 16; j_call: TRBJ2-7; clone_size: .; v_call: TRBV9; d_call: .; cdr3_aa: CASSVGQAGFSYEQYF; cdr3_nt: TGTGCCAGCAGCGTAGGTCAAGCGGGTTTCTCCTACGAGCAGTACTTC
cdr3_length: 15; j_call: TRBJ2-5; clone_size: .; v_call: TRBV7-7; d_call: .; cdr3_aa: CASSFVTEGQETQYF; cdr3_nt: TGTGCCAGCAGCTTCGTCACAGAGGGCCAAGAGACCCAGTACTTC
cdr3_length: 16; j_call: TRBJ2-3; clone_size: .; v_call: TRBV5-1; d_call: .; cdr3_aa: CASSLRWDPSTDTQYF; cdr3_nt: TGCGCCAGCAGCTTAAGATGGGACCCTAGCACAGATACGCAGTATTTT
cdr3_length: 13; j_call: TRBJ2-7; clone_size: .; v_call: TRBV7-9; d_call: TRBD1; cdr3_aa: CASSFPGQYEQYF; cdr3_nt: TGTGCCAGCAGCTTTCCGGGACAGTACGAGCAGTACTTC
cdr3_length: 13; j_call: TRBJ2-7; clone_size: .; v_call: TRBV28; d_call: .; cdr3_aa: CASSLGGSYEQYF; cdr3_nt: TGTGCCAGCAGTTTGGGGGGATCCTACGAGCAGTACTTC
cdr3_length: 13; j_call: TRBJ1-1; clone_size: .; v_call: TRBV6-1; d_call: .; cdr3_aa: CASVVQPNTEAFF; cdr3_nt: TGTGCCAGCGTTGTACAGCCCAACACTGAAGCTTTCTTT
cdr3_length: 16; j_call: TRBJ2-5; clone_size: .; v_call: TRBV11-2; d_call: TRBD2; cdr3_aa: CASSLWAGGEQETQYF; cdr3_nt: TGTGCCAGCAGCTTATGGGCGGGGGGGGAACAAGAGACCCAGTACTTC
cdr3_length: 14; j_call: TRBJ1-4; clone_size: .; v_call: TRBV7-2; d_call: TRBD1; cdr3_aa: CASSLGQGNEKLFF; cdr3_nt: TGTGCCAGCAGCTTGGGACAGGGAAATGAAAAACTGTTTTTT
cdr3_length: 14; j_call: TRBJ2-5; clone_size: .; v_call: TRBV28; d_call: .; cdr3_aa: CASSSQRFQETQYF; cdr3_nt: TGTGCCAGCAGCTCGCAGAGATTCCAAGAGACCCAGTACTTC
cdr3_length: 14; j_call: TRBJ1-5; clone_size: .; v_call: TRBV6-5; d_call: .; cdr3_aa: CASSRSGSNQPQHF; cdr3_nt: TGTGCCAGCAGTCGCAGTGGGAGCAATCAGCCCCAGCATTTT
cdr3_length: 18; j_call: TRBJ2-3; clone_size: .; v_call: TRBV4-3; d_call: .; cdr3_aa: CASSQERLRNRFTDTQYF; cdr3_nt: TGCGCCAGCAGCCAAGAGCGGCTTAGGAACAGGTTCACAGATACGCAGTATTTT
cdr3_length: 13; j_call: TRBJ1-4; clone_size: once; v_call: TRBV30; d_call: .; cdr3_aa: CAWSAGHGEKLFF; cdr3_nt: TGTGCCTGGAGTGCGGGGCACGGTGAAAAACTGTTTTTT
cdr3_length: 14; j_call: TRBJ1-5; clone_size: .; v_call: TRBV2; d_call: .; cdr3_aa: CASSDVIGDQPQHF; cdr3_nt: TGTGCCAGCAGTGATGTTATCGGGGATCAGCCCCAGCATTTT
cdr3_length: 13; j_call: TRBJ2-5; clone_size: .; v_call: TRBV27; d_call: .; cdr3_aa: CASSLSFQETQYF; cdr3_nt: TGTGCCAGCAGTTTATCGTTCCAAGAGACCCAGTACTTC
cdr3_length: 15; j_call: TRBJ1-6; clone_size: .; v_call: TRBV25-1; d_call: .; cdr3_aa: CASSATVSYNSPLHF; cdr3_nt: TGTGCCAGCAGTGCCACAGTCTCCTATAATTCACCCCTCCACTTT
cdr3_length: 16; j_call: TRBJ2-3; clone_size: .; v_call: TRBV14; d_call: TRBD1; cdr3_aa: CASSHRTGVITDTQYF; cdr3_nt: TGTGCCAGCAGCCATCGGACAGGGGTTATTACAGATACGCAGTATTTT
cdr3_length: 14; j_call: TRBJ1-1; clone_size: .; v_call: TRBV6-1; d_call: .; cdr3_aa: CASSEGAGTPEAFF; cdr3_nt: TGTGCCAGCAGTGAAGGGGCAGGGACACCTGAAGCTTTCTTT
cdr3_length: 12; j_call: TRBJ1-1; clone_size: .; v_call: TRBV18; d_call: .; cdr3_aa: CASSSGNTEAFF; cdr3_nt: TGTGCCAGCTCCTCAGGGAACACTGAAGCTTTCTTT
cdr3_length: 13; j_call: TRBJ2-1; clone_size: .; v_call: TRBV29-1; d_call: .; cdr3_aa: CSVAPHSYNEQFF; cdr3_nt: TGCAGCGTTGCCCCCCATTCCTACAATGAGCAGTTCTTC
cdr3_length: 13; j_call: TRBJ2-7; clone_size: .; v_call: TRBV29-1; d_call: .; cdr3_aa: CSVQTGTAYEQYF; cdr3_nt: TGCAGCGTACAAACCGGGACTGCCTACGAGCAGTACTTC
cdr3_length: 17; j_call: TRBJ2-3; clone_size: .; v_call: TRBV11-2; d_call: .; cdr3_aa: CASSMSLASLVTDTQYF; cdr3_nt: TGTGCCAGCAGTATGAGTCTGGCTAGCCTTGTAACAGATACGCAGTATTTT
cdr3_length: 15; j_call: TRBJ2-3; clone_size: .; v_call: TRBV7-3; d_call: .; cdr3_aa: CASSLRGGATDTQYF; cdr3_nt: TGTGCCAGCAGCTTAAGGGGCGGGGCCACAGATACGCAGTATTTT
cdr3_length: 13; j_call: TRBJ1-1; clone_size: .; v_call: TRBV7-3; d_call: .; cdr3_aa: CASSASGFTEAFF; cdr3_nt: TGTGCCAGCAGCGCCTCAGGGTTCACTGAAGCTTTCTTT
cdr3_length: 12; j_call: TRBJ1-2; clone_size: .; v_call: TRBV10-1; d_call: .; cdr3_aa: CASSDAHYGYTF; cdr3_nt: TGCGCCAGCAGTGACGCTCACTATGGCTACACCTTC
cdr3_length: 12; j_call: TRBJ1-1; clone_size: .; v_call: TRBV14; d_call: .; cdr3_aa: CASSQDGGEAFF; cdr3_nt: TGTGCCAGCAGCCAAGACGGGGGTGAAGCTTTCTTT
cdr3_length: 16; j_call: TRBJ2-1; clone_size: .; v_call: TRBV9; d_call: TRBD2; cdr3_aa: CASSVVAGGPYNEQFF; cdr3_nt: TGTGCCAGCAGCGTAGTGGCGGGGGGGCCCTACAATGAGCAGTTCTTC
cdr3_length: 15; j_call: TRBJ1-1; clone_size: .; v_call: TRBV5-1; d_call: TRBD1; cdr3_aa: CASSRTGWKNTEAFF; cdr3_nt: TGCGCCAGCAGCAGGACAGGGTGGAAGAACACTGAAGCTTTCTTT
cdr3_length: 15; j_call: TRBJ2-1; clone_size: .; v_call: TRBV7-9; d_call: .; cdr3_aa: CASSLLTVVGNEQFF; cdr3_nt: TGTGCCAGCAGCCTCCTGACAGTGGTCGGCAATGAGCAGTTCTTC
cdr3_length: 15; j_call: TRBJ1-1; clone_size: .; v_call: TRBV6-4; d_call: TRBD1; cdr3_aa: CASSDKGTGGTEAFF; cdr3_nt: TGTGCCAGCAGTGACAAAGGGACAGGGGGCACTGAAGCTTTCTTT
cdr3_length: 16; j_call: TRBJ1-2; clone_size: .; v_call: TRBV4-2; d_call: .; cdr3_aa: CASSQEVGGAGYGYTF; cdr3_nt: TGTGCCAGCAGCCAAGAGGTGGGGGGGGCGGGCTATGGCTACACCTTC
cdr3_length: 14; j_call: TRBJ1-6; clone_size: few; v_call: TRBV13; d_call: .; cdr3_aa: CASTSGGDNSPLHF; cdr3_nt: TGTGCCAGCACCTCCGGGGGTGACAATTCACCCCTCCACTTT